Shown below are 15 T cell receptor beta chains from a single sample sequenced in a study of blood T cell repertoires in COVID-19. Measured with immunoSEQ multiplex PCR; TCRdb has only the in-frame clones, and not every one. Among some 300,000 clones, 70% to 90% were seen once, and the ten largest hold 2% to 2.5%. Sequencing was carried out using PBMCs or T cells enriched from blood (not recorded which). The receptors derive from a woman in her sixties in a cohort exposed to, infected with or recovered from COVID-19 (not recorded which).

The CDR3 protein is CASSLRTALGGAETQYF. DNA for the CDR3: TGTGCCAGCAGCTTAAGGACAGCCCTGGGAGGGGCCGAGACCCAGTACTTC. The chain links TRBV5-5 to TRBJ2-5; a possible D gene is TRBD2 (7 bases). This CDR3 is built from 17 residues. The germline V gene has CDR1 SGHKS and CDR2 YYEKEE (reference sequence). V was trimmed by 2 bases and J by 5 bases, leaving 22 bases between them.

The gene calls are TRBV6-2 or TRBV6-3 and TRBJ2-1; 9 nucleotides match TRBD2. Germline V gives CDR1 MNHEY, CDR2 SVGEGT. After removal of 2 bases from V and 2 bases from J, the junction contained 1 base not matched to a gene. This CDR3 spans 15 amino acids. The CDR3 here is CASSYASGAYNEQFF. The CDR3 nucleotides are TGTGCCAGCAGTTACGCTAGCGGGGCCTACAATGAGCAGTTCTTC.

This chain joins TRBV12-3 or TRBV12-4 and TRBJ1-2, with 8 bases fitting TRBD1. Germline trimming cut 7 bases from V and 3 bases from J; bases unmatched to any gene: 4. The CDR3 spans 13 residues. The CDR3 protein is CASNPGQDYGYTF. The CDR3 region has the DNA TGTGCCAGCAACCCGGGACAGGACTATGGCTACACCTTC.

In its sample, this clone was seen once. The V and J genes are TRBV19 and TRBJ2-2, with 8 bases that match TRBD1. Germline CDR1 and CDR2: LNHDA and SQIVND (reference sequence). The CDR3 consists of 14 residues. Trimming removed 9 bases from V and 2 bases from J; junction bases left unmatched: 5. CDR3 loop: CASWTGRNTGELFF. The CDR3 region has the DNA TGTGCCAGCTGGACAGGGAGAAACACCGGGGAGCTGTTTTTT.

In its sample, this clone was seen a few times. V is TRBV29-1 and J is TRBJ2-3, with 9 bases identical to TRBD1. This CDR3 has 15 residues. Germline CDR1 SQVTM, CDR2 ANQGSEA. Trimming at V came to 6 bases and at J to 4 bases, leaving 11 bases not matched to a gene. In DNA form, the CDR3 reads TGCAGCGTGGGAACAGGGGGCGGGTTTGCAGATACGCAGTATTTT. Translation: CSVGTGGGFADTQYF.

The rearrangement joins TRBV27 to TRBJ2-2; TRBD2 is a possible D gene (8 bases). The germline V gene has CDR1 MNHEY and CDR2 SMNVEV (reference sequence). CDR3 length: 17 amino acids. Trimming removed 5 bases from V and 4 bases from J, with 20 bases in between. CDR3 loop: CASSRDSGSLGTGELFF. Here the CDR3 DNA reads TGTGCCAGCAGTCGGGACAGCGGGAGTTTAGGCACCGGGGAGCTGTTTTTT.

The V gene is TRBV11-2, the J gene TRBJ1-3; D perhaps matches TRBD1 (5 bases). The germline gives CDR1 SGHAT, CDR2 FQNNGV. The CDR3 consists of 17 residues. Deletions cut 1 base from V and 0 bases from J, with 13 bases between. The DNA of the CDR3 is TGTGCCAGCAGCTTAGGTCGGGGGTTCGGCTCTGGAAACACCATATATTTT. Translating gives CASSLGRGFGSGNTIYF.

This chain uses TRBV28 with TRBJ2-7, with D uncertain. Looked up from germline, CDR1 is MDHEN and CDR2 is SYDVKM. This CDR3 has 16 residues. Deletions cut 5 bases from V and 2 bases from J, with 19 bases between. The CDR3 loop is CASSRRGWRPPYEQYF. CDR3 DNA sequence: TGTGCCAGCAGTCGCCGTGGGTGGCGGCCACCCTACGAGCAGTACTTC. The full variable domain, completed using reference TRBV28 and TRBJ2-7, is DVKVTQSSRYLVKRTGEKVFLECVQDMDHENMFWYRQDPGLGLRLIYFSYDVKMKEKGDIPEGYSVSREKKERFSLILESASTNQTSMYLCASSRRGWRPPYEQYFGPGTRLTVT.

This rearrangement joins TRBV28 to TRBJ2-4; TRBD1 aligns across 10 bases. With V trimmed by 8 bases and J by 1 base, 5 bases remained unmatched. The CDR3 has 15 residues. Germline V gene data show CDR1 as MDHEN and CDR2 as SYDVKM. This CDR3 is CASGTGEGAKNIQYF. CDR3 nucleotides: TGTGCCAGCGGGACAGGGGAAGGGGCCAAAAACATTCAGTACTTC.

CDR3 DNA sequence: TGTGCCAGCAGTGTTGCTACCACGGGGGGCTACACCTTC. Amino acids: CASSVATTGGYTF. V is TRBV6-6 and J is TRBJ1-2; D is ambiguous. V was pared by 5 bases and J by 8 bases, with 15 bases between. The CDR3 has 13 residues. Looked up from germline, CDR1 is MNHNY and CDR2 is SVGAGI (reference sequence).

This clone has a single count. V gene TRBV30 combines with J gene TRBJ2-7; D uncertain. This CDR3 spans 12 amino acids. V lost 0 bases and J 6 bases, leaving 9 bases between the germline ends. Germline V gives CDR1 GTSNPN, CDR2 SVGIG (reference sequence). Here the CDR3 reads CAWSVNFLEQYF. In DNA form, the CDR3 reads TGTGCCTGGAGTGTAAACTTTCTCGAGCAGTACTTC. The full variable domain, rest sourced from reference TRBV30 and TRBJ2-7, is SQTIHQWPATLVQPVGSPLSLECTVEGTSNPNLYWYRQAAGRGLQLLFYSVGIGQISSEVPQNLSASRPQDRQFILSSKKLLLSDSGFYLCAWSVNFLEQYFGPGTRLTVT.

The chain uses TRBV6-6 and TRBJ1-2, with a possible D match to TRBD1 (6 bases). The ends were cut back, 2 bases at V and 3 bases at J, with 7 bases in the middle. The CDR3 is made up of 13 amino acids. Germline CDR1 reads MNHNY; CDR2 reads SVGAGI (reference sequence). The CDR3 loop reads CASSYAGDYGYTF. Here the CDR3 DNA reads TGTGCCAGCAGTTACGCAGGGGACTATGGCTACACCTTC.

The chain recombines TRBV21-1 with TRBJ1-4; the DNA was not used to check the table's D call, TRBD1. TRBV21-1 is a recognized pseudogene. The CDR3 sequence is 15 residues long. CDR3 nucleotides: TGTGCCAGCACCAGGGGAATTCATACTAATGAAAAACTGTTTTTT. It specifies CASTRGIHTNEKLFF.

This chain links TRBV19 with TRBJ2-7, with 7 positions matching TRBD2. Germline values: CDR1 LNHDA, CDR2 SQIVND (reference sequence). V was clipped by 1 base and J by 4 bases; unmatched bases: 10. The CDR3 consists of 16 residues. As DNA, the CDR3 is TGTGCCAGTAGTATAGTCGGGACTACGCGGACGTACGAGCAGTACTTC. Protein: CASSIVGTTRTYEQYF.

The rearrangement joins TRBV13 to TRBJ1-1; the match to TRBD1 covers 7 bases. Per the germline V gene, CDR1 is PRHDT and CDR2 is FYEKMQ (reference sequence). This CDR3 has 19 amino acids. J lost 0 bases, V lost 4 bases, and 17 bases had no gene match. DNA of the CDR3: TGTGCCAGCAGCTCCGACAGGGTCGGCGAAAACTACATGAACACTGAAGCTTTCTTT. The encoded protein is CASSSDRVGENYMNTEAFF.